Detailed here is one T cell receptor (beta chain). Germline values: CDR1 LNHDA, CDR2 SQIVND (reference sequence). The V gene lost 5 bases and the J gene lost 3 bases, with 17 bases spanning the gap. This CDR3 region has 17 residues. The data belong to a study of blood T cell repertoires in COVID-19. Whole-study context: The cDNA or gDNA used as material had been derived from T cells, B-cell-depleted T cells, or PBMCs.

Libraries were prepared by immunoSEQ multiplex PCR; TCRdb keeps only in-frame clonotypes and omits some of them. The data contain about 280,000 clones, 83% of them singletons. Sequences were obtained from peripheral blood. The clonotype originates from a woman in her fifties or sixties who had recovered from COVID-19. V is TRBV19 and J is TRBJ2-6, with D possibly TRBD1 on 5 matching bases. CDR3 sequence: CASSLLMLRVGANVLTF. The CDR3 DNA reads TGTGCCAGTAGTCTACTAATGCTCAGGGTTGGGGCCAACGTCCTGACTTTC.